The 28 T cell receptor beta chains reported below all come from one sample, sequenced in a study of cytomegalovirus exposure and HLA in healthy donors. The study ran its PCR with 60 Vbeta and 13 Jbeta primers. Assay: immunoSEQ multiplex PCR; the TCRdb copy retains only in-frame clones and omits some. The sample yields roughly 230,000 clones, about nine tenths seen once. The specimen was PBMCs. The receptor set was obtained from a girl aged 2 to 10 in good health and CMV-seronegative.

The CDR3 sequence is CAWDSAPFSNQPQHF. The CDR3 nucleotides read TGTGCCTGGGACAGTGCCCCCTTTAGCAATCAGCCCCAGCATTTT. This rearrangement joins TRBV30 to TRBJ1-5, with D possibly matching TRBD1 (5 bases). CDR1 and CDR2 from the germline V gene are GTSNPN and SVGIG (reference sequence). CDR3 length: 15 residues. V lost 5 bases and J lost 0, with 14 bases in between.

A single count supports this clone. The V and J genes are TRBV7-2 and TRBJ2-7; D possibly corresponds to TRBD1 (6 bases). V dropped 4 bases and J dropped 2 bases, with 12 bases sitting between them. Germline lookup yields CDR1 SGHTA and CDR2 FQGNSA. The CDR3 has 14 amino acids. CDR3 loop: CASSYGTPTYEQYF. The CDR3 DNA is TGTGCCAGCAGCTATGGGACACCGACCTACGAGCAGTACTTC.

The chain recombines TRBV11-2 with TRBJ2-7; 8 bases align to TRBD1. Trimming at V came to 4 bases and at J to 6 bases, leaving 11 bases not matched to a gene. CDR1 is SGHAT and CDR2 is FQNNGV in the germline V gene. The CDR3 covers 15 residues. CDR3 in DNA: TGTGCCAGCAGCTCCGCGCTGGACAGGGACGGCGAGCAGTACTTC. Protein sequence: CASSSALDRDGEQYF.

The chain uses TRBV5-5 and TRBJ1-1, with TRBD1 matching over 8 bases. Trimming at V came to 4 bases and at J to 0 bases, leaving 5 bases not matched to a gene. In germline, CDR1 is SGHKS, CDR2 YYEKEE (reference sequence). The CDR3 extends over 15 amino acids. Here the CDR3 DNA reads TGTGCCAGCAGCCCTCCGACAGGGGTGAACACTGAAGCTTTCTTT. Protein: CASSPPTGVNTEAFF.

This rearrangement joins TRBV27 to TRBJ2-7, with TRBD2 as a possible D gene (5 bases). The germline CDR1 and CDR2 sequences are MNHEY and SMNVEV (reference sequence). This CDR3 region has 14 residues. Trimming took off 4 bases at V and 4 bases at J, with 14 bases between the two ends. CDR3 DNA sequence: TGTGCCAGCAGTTATGCAGATGGACTTTACGAGCAGTACTTC. The encoded protein is CASSYADGLYEQYF.

This clone showed up just once. The chain couples TRBV5-4 to TRBJ1-2; 7 bases line up with TRBD1. Germline lookup yields CDR1 SGHNT and CDR2 YYREEE (reference sequence). V gave up 2 bases and J gave up 8 bases; unmatched junction bases: 18. The CDR3 is 17 residues long. The CDR3 sequence is CASSLTLTGWILGGYTF. For the CDR3, the DNA is TGTGCCAGCAGCTTAACACTGACAGGGTGGATACTTGGGGGCTACACCTTC.

The chain links TRBV5-1 to TRBJ2-1; tentative D call: TRBD2 (5 bases). Germline CDR1 is SGHRS and CDR2 is YFSETQ. Deletions cut 5 bases from V and 0 bases from J, with 12 bases between. The length of the CDR3 is 15 residues. The chain's CDR3 is CASSGSGSSYNEQFF. In DNA, the CDR3 is TGCGCCAGCAGTGGGAGCGGATCCTCCTACAATGAGCAGTTCTTC. The full variable domain, with the rest looked up from reference TRBV5-1 and TRBJ2-1, is KAGVTQTPRYLIKTRGQQVTLSCSPISGHRSVSWYQQTPGQGLQFLFEYFSETQRNKGNFPGRFSGRQFSNSRSEMNVSTLELGDSALYLCASSGSGSSYNEQFFGPGTRLTVL.

V usage is TRBV9 and J usage is TRBJ2-3; 9 bases line up with TRBD2. The CDR3 is 18 residues long. With V trimmed by 4 bases and J by 2 bases, 14 bases remained unmatched. Germline CDR1 and CDR2: SGDLS and YYNGEE. In nucleotides, the CDR3 is TGTGCCAGCAGCCCATACCCGGGAAGCGGGGGGCCCACAGATACGCAGTATTTT. Its translation is CASSPYPGSGGPTDTQYF. Filled out from reference TRBV9 and TRBJ2-3, the complete variable domain reads DSGVTQTPKHLITATGQRVTLRCSPRSGDLSVYWYQQSLDQGLQFLIQYYNGEERAKGNILERFSAQQFPDLHSELNLSSLELGDSALYFCASSPYPGSGGPTDTQYFGPGTRLTVL.

The gene calls are TRBV6-5 and TRBJ2-7, with D possibly matching TRBD1 (6 bases). The CDR3 is made up of 14 amino acids. Germline CDR1 is MNHEY and CDR2 is SVGAGI. Trimming took off 2 bases at V and 5 bases at J, with 13 bases between the two ends. The DNA for the CDR3 is TGTGCCAGCAGTTACAGGCAGGGGATCCACGAGCAGTACTTC. Translated: CASSYRQGIHEQYF.

This chain uses TRBV6-1 with TRBJ1-2, with D possibly matching TRBD1 (5 bases). Trimming took 0 bases from V and 4 from J, leaving 12 bases between them. The length of the CDR3 is 15 residues. Looked up from germline, CDR1 is MNHNS and CDR2 is SASEGT. The chain's CDR3 is CASSEAKGPVYGYTF. The CDR3 DNA follows: TGTGCCAGCAGTGAAGCGAAGGGGCCGGTCTATGGCTACACCTTC.

This clone was counted only a few times. Other DNA sequences of this sample code for an identical CDR3. This chain joins TRBV6-5 and TRBJ2-7; D call uncertain. This CDR3 contains 14 residues. CDR1 is MNHEY, CDR2 SVGAGI, per germline. V gave up 0 bases and J gave up 1 base, with 7 bases separating them. The CDR3 sequence: CASSYSGSSYEQYF. The CDR3 bases are TGTGCCAGCAGTTACTCGGGCAGTTCCTACGAGCAGTACTTC.

In its sample, this clone was seen a few times. This chain links TRBV2 with TRBJ1-2; 9 bases map to TRBD1. Per germline, CDR1 SNHLY and CDR2 FYNNEI. The CDR3 loop spans 14 amino acids. V trimming: 9 bases; J trimming: 4 bases; junction bases outside the gene matches: 9. The CDR3 region is CASSYRGQVYGYTF. In nucleotides, the CDR3 is TGTGCCAGTTCTTACAGGGGGCAGGTCTATGGCTACACCTTC.

With regard to this clone: An end of the junction does not agree with germline; a read error may underlie this. The chain links TRBV7-7 to TRBJ2-2, with 10 bases identical to TRBD1. The CDR3 length is 15 residues. Germline V CDR1 and CDR2: SSHAT, FNYEAQ (reference sequence). The CDR3 protein is CASSSQGQGIGELFF. CDR3 DNA sequence: TGTGCTAGCAGCTCCCAGGGACAGGGGATCGGGGAGCTGTTTTTT.

The chain employs TRBV28 and TRBJ2-5; maybe TRBD1 (5 bases). CDR3 length: 15 amino acids. V shed 4 bases and J shed 6 bases, with 18 bases lying between them. Germline CDR1 and CDR2: MDHEN and SYDVKM. The DNA for the CDR3 is TGTGCCAGCAGTTCCCCCCAGGGTGTGCGTAAGACCCAGTACTTC. This gives the protein CASSSPQGVRKTQYF.

This chain joins TRBV5-5 and TRBJ2-5; weak D call: TRBD1 (8 bases). The J call is in doubt because the DNA end fits TRBJ2-7 better. Per the germline V gene, CDR1 is SGHKS and CDR2 is YYEKEE (reference sequence). The CDR3 runs to 16 residues. CDR3 DNA: TGTGCCAGCAGCTTGGGGGGGGGACAGGCTATTTACGAGCAGTACTTC. It yields the protein CASSLGGGQAIYEQYF.

The chain uses TRBV11-2 and TRBJ2-7; 15 positions agree with TRBD2. The CDR3 runs 16 residues. V shed 5 bases and J 2 bases; nucleotides not matched to a gene: 4. Germline CDR1 is SGHAT and CDR2 is FQNNGV. The CDR3 DNA sequence: TGTGCCAGCAGCAAGGGACTAGCGGGAGGCGCCTACGAGCAGTACTTC. This translates into CASSKGLAGGAYEQYF.

The chain uses TRBV13 and TRBJ2-1; D is unresolved. The CDR3 has 16 residues. The V gene's germline CDR1 is PRHDT and CDR2 FYEKMQ (reference sequence). V dropped 1 base and J dropped 5 bases, with 15 bases sitting between them. In DNA, the CDR3 is TGTGCCAGCAGCTTAGAAGACACCGGTTGGGACAATGAGCAGTTCTTC. Its translation: CASSLEDTGWDNEQFF. The whole variable domain, filled in from reference TRBV13 and TRBJ2-1, reads AAGVIQSPRHLIKEKRETATLKCYPIPRHDTVYWYQQGPGQDPQFLISFYEKMQSDKGSIPDRFSAQQFSDYHSELNMSSLELGDSALYFCASSLEDTGWDNEQFFGPGTRLTVL.

This rearrangement joins TRBV10-2 to TRBJ2-5; 10 positions match TRBD2. The CDR3 is 14 residues long. Germline values: CDR1 WSHSY, CDR2 SAAADI. The junction had 4 bases not matched to a gene; V was cut back by 6 bases and J by 3 bases. The CDR3 region has the DNA TGCGCCAGCAGCGAGAGCGGGAGGGAAGAGACCCAGTACTTC. Translating gives CASSESGREETQYF.

V gene TRBV28 combines with J gene TRBJ2-7, with 12 bases identical to TRBD1. V was clipped by 3 bases and J by 7 bases; unmatched bases: 7. The germline V gene has CDR1 MDHEN and CDR2 SYDVKM. The CDR3 has 15 residues. CDR3 sequence reads: CASSFMGQGAREQYF. The CDR3, as DNA: TGTGCCAGCAGTTTCATGGGACAGGGGGCACGGGAGCAGTACTTC.

This rearrangement joins TRBV6-5 to TRBJ2-7; possibly TRBD2 for D (6 bases). The germline V and J ends were trimmed by 9 bases and 2 bases, with 11 bases remaining between them. Per the germline V gene, CDR1 is MNHEY and CDR2 is SVGAGI. The CDR3 is 12 residues long. The CDR3 here is CASSAGTYEQYF. DNA for the CDR3: TGTGCCAGTTCGGCGGGAACCTACGAGCAGTACTTC.

This clone was observed a single time. The gene calls are TRBV15 and TRBJ2-1, with 7 bases aligning to TRBD2. This CDR3 is built from 15 residues. V dropped 3 bases and J dropped 0; count of bases not matched to a gene: 2. Germline CDR1 reads LNHNV; CDR2 reads YYDKDF (reference sequence). CDR3 DNA sequence: TGTGCCACCAGCAGGGGGAGGGACTCCTACAATGAGCAGTTCTTC. The encoded protein is CATSRGRDSYNEQFF.

The chain couples TRBV5-8 to TRBJ1-3; possible D gene TRBD1, 6 bases. Germline CDR1 SGHTS, CDR2 YDEGEE. The CDR3 is 14 amino acids. Trimming stripped 5 bases from V and 4 bases from J, with 13 bases between. CDR3 region: CASSSGTSGNTIYF. In DNA form, the CDR3 reads TGTGCCAGCAGTTCCGGGACATCGGGAAACACCATATATTTT.

V usage is TRBV7-2 and J usage is TRBJ2-2, with D unresolved. V lost 5 bases, J lost 2 bases, and 3 bases lay in between. This CDR3 is built from 12 residues. Germline assignment: CDR1 SGHTA and CDR2 FQGNSA. This chain's CDR3 is CASSTNTGELFF. For the CDR3, the DNA is TGTGCCAGCAGCACTAACACCGGGGAGCTGTTTTTT.

The chain employs TRBV19 and TRBJ1-1; 10 nucleotides agree with TRBD1. CDR1 and CDR2 (germline): LNHDA, SQIVND (reference sequence). With V trimmed by 6 bases and J by 1 base, 2 bases remained unmatched. The CDR3 sequence is 14 residues long. This chain's CDR3 is CASSRDRGNTEAFF. The CDR3 coding sequence is TGTGCCAGTAGCCGGGACAGGGGGAACACTGAAGCTTTCTTT.

This chain connects TRBV19 to TRBJ2-5; 8 positions match TRBD1. Germline V gene lookup returns CDR1 LNHDA and CDR2 SQIVND (reference sequence). J gave up 2 bases and V 6 bases, and 5 bases lay outside the gene matches. This CDR3 is built from 14 residues. CDR3: CASSRDRGQETQYF. CDR3 nucleotides: TGTGCCAGTAGCAGAGACAGGGGTCAAGAGACCCAGTACTTC.

The CDR3 region is CASSFASGGGYEQFF. The CDR3 bases are TGTGCCAGCAGTTTCGCAAGCGGGGGGGGGTATGAGCAGTTCTTC. This chain uses TRBV28 with TRBJ2-1, with TRBD2 matching over 10 bases. This CDR3 has 15 residues. Looked up from germline, CDR1 is MDHEN and CDR2 is SYDVKM. The trim removed 3 bases at V and 8 bases at J, leaving 7 bases unmatched.

The V call is TRBV9, the J call TRBJ2-3; 7 positions match TRBD1. This CDR3 spans 17 amino acids. The V and J ends lost 4 bases and 2 bases, in that order; junction bases with no gene match: 13. The germline V gene encodes CDR1 SGDLS and CDR2 YYNGEE. The CDR3 is CASSPKGPGQNTDTQYF. As DNA, the CDR3 is TGTGCCAGCAGCCCAAAAGGGCCGGGACAGAACACAGATACGCAGTATTTT.

CDR3 nucleotides: TGTGCCGGAACTAGCGGGGGTACCTACGAGCAGTACTTC. Amino acids: CAGTSGGTYEQYF. V usage is TRBV30 and J usage is TRBJ2-7; 11 nucleotides align to TRBD2. The V segment lost 8 bases and the J segment 2 bases; nucleotides outside the gene matches: 5. The CDR3 covers 13 residues. The V gene's germline CDR1 is GTSNPN and CDR2 SVGIG (reference sequence). Variable domain in full (rest from reference TRBV30 and TRBJ2-7): SQTIHQWPATLVQPVGSPLSLECTVEGTSNPNLYWYRQAAGRGLQLLFYSVGIGQISSEVPQNLSASRPQDRQFILSSKKLLLSDSGFYLCAGTSGGTYEQYFGPGTRLTVT.